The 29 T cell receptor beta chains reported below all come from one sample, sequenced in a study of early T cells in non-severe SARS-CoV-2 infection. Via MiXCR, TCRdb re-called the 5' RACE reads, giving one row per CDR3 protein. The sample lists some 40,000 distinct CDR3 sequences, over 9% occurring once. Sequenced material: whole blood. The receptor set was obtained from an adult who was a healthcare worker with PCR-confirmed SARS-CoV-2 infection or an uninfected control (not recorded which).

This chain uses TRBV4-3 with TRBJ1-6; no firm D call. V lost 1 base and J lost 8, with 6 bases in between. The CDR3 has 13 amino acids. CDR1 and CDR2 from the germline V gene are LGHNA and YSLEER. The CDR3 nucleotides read TGCGCCAGCAGCCAAGGCTGGGATTCACCCCTCCACTTT. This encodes CASSQGWDSPLHF.

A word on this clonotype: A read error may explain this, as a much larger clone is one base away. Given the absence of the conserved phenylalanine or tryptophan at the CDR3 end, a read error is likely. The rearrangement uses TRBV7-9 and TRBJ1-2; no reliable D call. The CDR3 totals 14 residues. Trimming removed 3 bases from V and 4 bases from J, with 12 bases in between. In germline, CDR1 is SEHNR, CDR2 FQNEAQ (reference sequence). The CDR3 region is CASSLGEAGYGYTL. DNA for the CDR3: TGTGCCAGCAGCTTGGGAGAGGCGGGCTATGGCTACACCTTA.

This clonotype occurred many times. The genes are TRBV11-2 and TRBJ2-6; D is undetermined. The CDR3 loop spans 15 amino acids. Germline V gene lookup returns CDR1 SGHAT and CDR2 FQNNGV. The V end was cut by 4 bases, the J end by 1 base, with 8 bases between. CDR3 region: CASSSHLSGANVLTF. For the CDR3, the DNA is TGTGCCAGCAGCTCACATCTATCTGGGGCCAACGTCCTGACTTTC.

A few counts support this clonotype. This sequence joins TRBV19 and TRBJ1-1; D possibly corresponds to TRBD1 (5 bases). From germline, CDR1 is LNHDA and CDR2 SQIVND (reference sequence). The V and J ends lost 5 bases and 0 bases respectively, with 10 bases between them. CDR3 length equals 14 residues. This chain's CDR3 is CASSPTGMNTEAFF. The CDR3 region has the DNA TGTGCCAGTAGTCCTACAGGAATGAACACTGAAGCTTTCTTT.

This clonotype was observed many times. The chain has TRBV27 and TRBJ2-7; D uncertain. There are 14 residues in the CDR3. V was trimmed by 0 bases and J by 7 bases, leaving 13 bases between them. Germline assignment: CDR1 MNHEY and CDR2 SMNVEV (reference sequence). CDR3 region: CASSLSRIPGEQYF. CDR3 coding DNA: TGTGCCAGCAGTTTATCGCGGATCCCTGGGGAGCAGTACTTC.

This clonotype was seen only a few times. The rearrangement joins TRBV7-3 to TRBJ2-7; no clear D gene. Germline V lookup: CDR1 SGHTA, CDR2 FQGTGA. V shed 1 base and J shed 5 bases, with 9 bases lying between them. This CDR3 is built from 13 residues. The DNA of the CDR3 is TGTGCCAGCAGCTTAAGTCCGTCGGACGAGCAGTACTTC. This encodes CASSLSPSDEQYF.

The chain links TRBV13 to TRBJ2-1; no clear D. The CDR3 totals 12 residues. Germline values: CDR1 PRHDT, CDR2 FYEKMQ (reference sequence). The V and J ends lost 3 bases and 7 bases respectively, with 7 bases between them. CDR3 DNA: TGTGCCAGCAGCTTTGGGGTTAATGAGCAGTTCTTC. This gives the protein CASSFGVNEQFF.

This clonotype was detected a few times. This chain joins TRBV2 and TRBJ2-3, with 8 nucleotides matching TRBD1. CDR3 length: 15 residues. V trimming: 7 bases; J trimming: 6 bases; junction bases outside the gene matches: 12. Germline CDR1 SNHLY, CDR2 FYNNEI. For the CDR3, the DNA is TGTGCCAGCATGGATTTCAGGGGGCGAGCGGATACGCAGTATTTT. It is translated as CASMDFRGRADTQYF. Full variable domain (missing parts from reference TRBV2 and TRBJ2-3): EPEVTQTPSHQVTQMGQEVILRCVPISNHLYFYWYRQILGQKVEFLVSFYNNEISEKSEIFDDQFSVERPDGSNFTLKIRSTKLEDSAMYFCASMDFRGRADTQYFGPGTRLTVL.

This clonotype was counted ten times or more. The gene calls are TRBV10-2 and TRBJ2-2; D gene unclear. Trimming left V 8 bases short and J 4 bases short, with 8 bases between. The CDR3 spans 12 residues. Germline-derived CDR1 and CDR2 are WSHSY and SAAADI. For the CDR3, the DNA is TGCGCCAGCCTAAGAACCACCGGGGAGCTGTTTTTT. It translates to CASLRTTGELFF.

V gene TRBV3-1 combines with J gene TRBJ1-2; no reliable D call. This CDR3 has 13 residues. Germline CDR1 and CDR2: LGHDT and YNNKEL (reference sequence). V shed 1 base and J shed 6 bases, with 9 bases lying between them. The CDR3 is CASSQVITDGYTF. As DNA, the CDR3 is TGTGCCAGCAGCCAAGTGATTACGGATGGCTACACCTTC.

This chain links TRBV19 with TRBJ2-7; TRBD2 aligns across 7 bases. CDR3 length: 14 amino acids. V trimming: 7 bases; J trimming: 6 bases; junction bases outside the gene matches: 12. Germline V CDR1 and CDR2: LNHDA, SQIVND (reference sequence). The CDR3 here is CASKSQRDLGEQYF. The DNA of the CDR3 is TGTGCCAGTAAAAGTCAGCGGGACCTCGGCGAGCAGTACTTC.

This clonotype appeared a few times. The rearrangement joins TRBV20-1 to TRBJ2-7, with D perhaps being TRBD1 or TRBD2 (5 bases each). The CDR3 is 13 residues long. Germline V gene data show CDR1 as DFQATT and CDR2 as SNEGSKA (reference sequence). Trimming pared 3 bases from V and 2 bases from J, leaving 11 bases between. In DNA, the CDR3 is TGCAGTGCTAGGGGGGACCTTCCCTACGAGCAGTACTTC. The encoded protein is CSARGDLPYEQYF.

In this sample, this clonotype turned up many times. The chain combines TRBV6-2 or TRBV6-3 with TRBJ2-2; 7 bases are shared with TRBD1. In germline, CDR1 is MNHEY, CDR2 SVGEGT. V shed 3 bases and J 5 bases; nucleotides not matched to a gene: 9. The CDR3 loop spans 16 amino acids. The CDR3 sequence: CASSYRTGQLTGELFF. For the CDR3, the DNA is TGTGCCAGCAGTTATCGGACAGGACAGCTAACCGGGGAGCTGTTTTTT.

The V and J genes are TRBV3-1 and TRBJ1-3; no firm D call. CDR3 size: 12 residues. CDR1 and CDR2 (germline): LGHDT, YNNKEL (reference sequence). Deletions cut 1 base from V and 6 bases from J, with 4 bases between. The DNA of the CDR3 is TGTGCCAGCAGCCAAGTAATAAACACCATATATTTT. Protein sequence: CASSQVINTIYF.

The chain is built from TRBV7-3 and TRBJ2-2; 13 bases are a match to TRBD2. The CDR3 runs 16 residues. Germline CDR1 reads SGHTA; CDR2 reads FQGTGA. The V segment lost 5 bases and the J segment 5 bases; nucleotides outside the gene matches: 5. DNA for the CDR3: TGTGCCAGCAGCCCCGGACTAGCGGGGGTGACCGGGGAGCTGTTTTTT. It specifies CASSPGLAGVTGELFF.

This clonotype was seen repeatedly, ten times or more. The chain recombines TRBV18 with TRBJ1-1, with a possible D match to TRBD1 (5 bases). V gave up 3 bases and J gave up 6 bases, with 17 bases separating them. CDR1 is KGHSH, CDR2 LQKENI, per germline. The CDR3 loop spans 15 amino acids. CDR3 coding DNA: TGTGCCAGCTCACCTCAAAATTCGAGAGGGGCTGAAGCTTTCTTT. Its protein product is CASSPQNSRGAEAFF.

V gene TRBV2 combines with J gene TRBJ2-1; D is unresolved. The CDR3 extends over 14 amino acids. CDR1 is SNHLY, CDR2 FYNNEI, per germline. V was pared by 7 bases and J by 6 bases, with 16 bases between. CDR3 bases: TGTGCCAGCACCCCCCGAACCAGCCGCAATGAGCAGTTCTTC. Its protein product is CASTPRTSRNEQFF.

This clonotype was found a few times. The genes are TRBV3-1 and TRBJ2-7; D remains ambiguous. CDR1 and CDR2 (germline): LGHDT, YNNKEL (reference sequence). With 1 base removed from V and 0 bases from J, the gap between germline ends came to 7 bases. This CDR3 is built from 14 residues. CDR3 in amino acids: CASSQGRSSYEQYF. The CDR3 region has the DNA TGTGCCAGCAGCCAAGGCAGGAGCTCCTACGAGCAGTACTTC.

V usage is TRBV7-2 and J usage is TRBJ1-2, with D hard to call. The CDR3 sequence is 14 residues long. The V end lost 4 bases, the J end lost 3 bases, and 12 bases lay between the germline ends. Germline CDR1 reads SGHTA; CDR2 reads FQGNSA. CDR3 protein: CASSSTRSDYGYTF. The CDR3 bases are TGTGCCAGCAGCTCGACCCGCTCTGACTATGGCTACACCTTC.

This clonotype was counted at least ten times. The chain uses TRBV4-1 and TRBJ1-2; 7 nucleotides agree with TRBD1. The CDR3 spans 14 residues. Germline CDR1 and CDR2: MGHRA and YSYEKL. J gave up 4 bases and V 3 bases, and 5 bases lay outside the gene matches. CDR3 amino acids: CASSHGGGVYGYTF. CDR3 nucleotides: TGCGCCAGCAGCCACGGAGGGGGCGTCTATGGCTACACCTTC.

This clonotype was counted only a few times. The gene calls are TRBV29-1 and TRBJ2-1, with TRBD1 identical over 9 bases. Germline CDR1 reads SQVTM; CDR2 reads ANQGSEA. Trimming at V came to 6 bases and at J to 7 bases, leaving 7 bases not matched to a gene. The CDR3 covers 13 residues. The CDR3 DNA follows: TGCAGCGTATACGGGACAGGGAAAAATGAGCAGTTCTTC. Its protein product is CSVYGTGKNEQFF.

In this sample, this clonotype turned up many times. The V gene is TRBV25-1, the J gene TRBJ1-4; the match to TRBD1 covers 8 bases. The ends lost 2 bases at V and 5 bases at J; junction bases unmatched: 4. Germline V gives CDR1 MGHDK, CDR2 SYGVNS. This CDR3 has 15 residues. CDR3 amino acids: CASSEETGVNEKLFF. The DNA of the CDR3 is TGTGCCAGCAGTGAAGAGACAGGGGTAAATGAAAAACTGTTTTTT.

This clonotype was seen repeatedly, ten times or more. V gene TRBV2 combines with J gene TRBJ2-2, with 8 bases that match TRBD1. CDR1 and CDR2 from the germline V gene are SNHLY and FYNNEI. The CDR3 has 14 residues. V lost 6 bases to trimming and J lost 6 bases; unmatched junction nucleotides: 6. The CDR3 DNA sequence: TGTGCCAGCAGACTCTTGACAGGGGCCGGGGAGCTGTTTTTT. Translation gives CASRLLTGAGELFF. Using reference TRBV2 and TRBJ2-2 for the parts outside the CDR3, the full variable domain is EPEVTQTPSHQVTQMGQEVILRCVPISNHLYFYWYRQILGQKVEFLVSFYNNEISEKSEIFDDQFSVERPDGSNFTLKIRSTKLEDSAMYFCASRLLTGAGELFFGEGSRLTVL.

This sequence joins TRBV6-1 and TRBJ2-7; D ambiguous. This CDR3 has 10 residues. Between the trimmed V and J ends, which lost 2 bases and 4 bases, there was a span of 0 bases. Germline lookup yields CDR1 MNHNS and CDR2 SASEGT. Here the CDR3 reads CASSEYEQYF. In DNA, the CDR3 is TGTGCCAGCAGTGAATACGAGCAGTACTTC.

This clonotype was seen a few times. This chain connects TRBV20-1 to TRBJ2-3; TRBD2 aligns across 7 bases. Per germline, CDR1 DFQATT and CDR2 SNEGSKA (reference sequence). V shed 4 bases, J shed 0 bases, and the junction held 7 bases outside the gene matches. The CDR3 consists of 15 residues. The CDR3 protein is CSATIWDYSTDTQYF. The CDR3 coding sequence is TGCAGTGCTACCATATGGGACTATAGCACAGATACGCAGTATTTT.

CDR3 in amino acids: CASSFSWGTEAFF. The CDR3 DNA reads TGTGCCAGCAGCTTTAGCTGGGGAACTGAAGCTTTCTTT. The chain uses TRBV7-8 and TRBJ1-1, with D unresolved. CDR3 length: 13 amino acids. CDR1 is SGHVS, CDR2 FQNEAQ, per germline. The germline V and J ends were trimmed by 3 bases and 5 bases, with 10 bases remaining between them.

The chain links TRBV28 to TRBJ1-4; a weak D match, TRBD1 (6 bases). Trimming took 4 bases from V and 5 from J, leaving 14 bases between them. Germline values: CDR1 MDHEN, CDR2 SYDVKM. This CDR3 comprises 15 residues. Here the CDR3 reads CASSSQGPFNEKLFF. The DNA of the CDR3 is TGTGCCAGCAGTTCCCAGGGGCCGTTCAATGAAAAACTGTTTTTT.

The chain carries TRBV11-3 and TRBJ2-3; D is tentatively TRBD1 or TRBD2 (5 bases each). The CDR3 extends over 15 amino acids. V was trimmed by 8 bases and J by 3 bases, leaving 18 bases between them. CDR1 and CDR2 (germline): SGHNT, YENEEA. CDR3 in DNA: TGTGCCAGCGCCCCAAAAGGGGTAGCGACAGATACGCAGTATTTT. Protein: CASAPKGVATDTQYF.

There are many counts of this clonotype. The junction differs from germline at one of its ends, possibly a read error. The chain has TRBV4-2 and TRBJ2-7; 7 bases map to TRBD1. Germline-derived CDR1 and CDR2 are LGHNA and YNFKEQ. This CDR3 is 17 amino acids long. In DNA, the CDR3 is TGTGCCAGCAGCCAAGAAGCTGGTCAAGGGACAGCCTACGAGCGGTACTTC. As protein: CASSQEAGQGTAYERYF.